The 15 T cell receptor beta chains listed next were all sequenced from one sample in a study of T-cell memory formation after mild COVID-19. One entry per CDR3 protein results from TCRdb running MiXCR on the 5' RACE reads. The table has hundreds of thousands of distinct CDR3 sequences, 15% to 17% seen once. Sequencing was done on a sample of PBMCs or a T cell subset sorted from them (not recorded which). These receptors were taken from an adult woman who had mild COVID-19 (a few samples of this study predate the infection). Cell type and time point are not known.

The chain combines TRBV11-1 with TRBJ2-6; D is ambiguous. Germline CDR1 SGHAT, CDR2 FQDESV (reference sequence). The length of the CDR3 is 18 residues. V gave up 3 bases and J gave up 1 base, with 16 bases separating them. The CDR3 sequence is CASSFGSQMVSGANVLTF. The CDR3 DNA is TGTGCCAGCAGCTTTGGGTCACAAATGGTTTCTGGGGCCAACGTCCTGACTTTC.

This clonotype was seen a few times. The chain joins TRBV6-2 or TRBV6-3 to TRBJ2-2, with 11 bases lining up with TRBD2. The trim removed 5 bases at V and 4 bases at J, leaving 6 bases unmatched. The CDR3 consists of 16 residues. Germline V gene sequence: CDR1 MNHEY, CDR2 SVGEGT. CDR3 in amino acids: CASSATSGSSTGELFF. CDR3 nucleotides: TGTGCCAGCAGTGCCACTAGCGGGAGTAGCACCGGGGAGCTGTTTTTT.

This clonotype was seen at least ten times. This chain connects TRBV12-3 or TRBV12-4 to TRBJ2-1, with 8 nucleotides matching TRBD2. Trimming at V came to 1 base and at J to 9 bases, leaving 8 bases not matched to a gene. The CDR3 runs to 15 residues. This CDR3 is CASSLGDREGGEQFF. The CDR3 DNA reads as TGTGCCAGCAGTTTAGGAGATCGGGAGGGCGGTGAGCAGTTCTTC.

The chain carries TRBV5-1 and TRBJ1-1; TRBD1 matches at 9 bases. V trimming: 5 bases; J trimming: 2 bases; junction bases outside the gene matches: 10. Germline V lookup: CDR1 SGHRS, CDR2 YFSETQ. CDR3 length equals 16 residues. CDR3 coding DNA: TGCGCCAGCAGGGGGACAGGGCAAGGTCATAACACTGAAGCTTTCTTT. Translation: CASRGTGQGHNTEAFF.

This clonotype has at least ten counts. The V and J genes are TRBV12-3 or TRBV12-4 and TRBJ1-5; TRBD1 matches at 7 bases. This CDR3 is built from 15 residues. The V gene end was trimmed by 0 bases and the J gene end by 6 bases; junction bases not matched to a gene: 5. CDR3 in amino acids: CASSLAGQTIQPQHF. DNA for the CDR3: TGTGCCAGCAGTTTAGCGGGACAGACCATTCAGCCCCAGCATTTT.

On this clonotype: The junction shows a germline mismatch at one end, possibly a read error. This chain joins TRBV4-2 and TRBJ1-2; 9 nucleotides match TRBD1. Germline V CDR1 and CDR2: LGHNA, YNFKEQ. The CDR3 runs to 15 residues. The CDR3 DNA reads as TGTGCCAGCAGTCACGGGACAGGGTCTAACTCTGGCTACACCTTC. It encodes CASSHGTGSNSGYTF.

This clonotype was picked up a small number of times. The rearrangement joins TRBV6-5 to TRBJ1-2; 7 bases are shared with TRBD1. The CDR3 is made up of 14 amino acids. From germline, CDR1 is MNHEY and CDR2 SVGAGI. V lost 5 bases, J lost 8 bases, and 11 bases stayed unmatched. CDR3 residues: CASSRFDRVGGYTF. In nucleotides, the CDR3 is TGTGCCAGCAGTCGATTCGACAGGGTAGGCGGCTACACCTTC.

This clonotype was detected only a few times. This chain uses TRBV12-3 or TRBV12-4 with TRBJ2-2, with TRBD1 matching 10 bases. The CDR3 extends over 15 amino acids. The trim removed 6 bases at V and 7 bases at J, leaving 8 bases unmatched. This CDR3 reads CASRFPGQGSGELFF. CDR3 coding DNA: TGTGCCAGCAGATTCCCGGGACAGGGGAGCGGGGAGCTGTTTTTT.

This clonotype occurred many times. The chain uses TRBV4-1 and TRBJ2-3; possibly TRBD1 or TRBD2 for D (5 bases each). The CDR3 is 16 amino acids. The germline V and J ends were trimmed by 6 bases and 0 bases, with 16 bases remaining between them. Looked up from germline, CDR1 is MGHRA and CDR2 is YSYEKL. DNA for the CDR3: TGCGCCAGCAGTCATCGAGGGGAAACTAGCACAGATACGCAGTATTTT. It translates to CASSHRGETSTDTQYF.

This chain uses TRBV4-3 with TRBJ2-7; D is unclear. The CDR3 has 15 residues. Trimming removed 0 bases at V and 0 bases at J, with 9 bases between. The germline CDR1 and CDR2 sequences are LGHNA and YSLEER. CDR3: CASSQESGGSYEQYF. CDR3 nucleotides: TGCGCCAGCAGCCAAGAATCGGGCGGCTCCTACGAGCAGTACTTC.

The rearrangement uses TRBV20-1 and TRBJ2-5, with 7 bases aligning to TRBD1. Germline CDR1 is DFQATT and CDR2 is SNEGSKA (reference sequence). V gave up 3 bases and J gave up 5 bases; unmatched junction bases: 9. This CDR3 is built from 14 residues. The CDR3 DNA follows: TGCAGTGCTAGCGACCTACAGGGGTACGAGACCCAGTACTTC. Protein product: CSASDLQGYETQYF.

The gene calls are TRBV20-1 and TRBJ2-1; 8 bases line up with TRBD2. Germline CDR1 is DFQATT and CDR2 is SNEGSKA (reference sequence). The CDR3 is made up of 19 amino acids. Trimming at V came to 0 bases and at J to 3 bases, leaving 16 bases not matched to a gene. CDR3 in amino acids: CSAREERGDGRGIYNEQFF. The CDR3 bases are TGCAGTGCTAGAGAGGAGAGAGGCGACGGGAGGGGGATCTACAATGAGCAGTTCTTC.

This clonotype has just a few counts. The chain recombines TRBV4-3 with TRBJ1-1; D is ambiguous. The germline gives CDR1 LGHNA, CDR2 YSLEER. V lost 0 bases and J 0 bases, leaving 11 bases between the germline ends. This CDR3 is 16 amino acids long. DNA of the CDR3: TGCGCCAGCAGCCAAGATAGTTGGAACATGAACACTGAAGCTTTCTTT. Translation: CASSQDSWNMNTEAFF.

The chain carries TRBV7-9 and TRBJ2-1; TRBD1 aligns across 9 bases. The CDR3 contains 14 residues. V dropped 5 bases and J dropped 5; count of bases not matched to a gene: 4. CDR1 and CDR2 (germline): SEHNR, FQNEAQ (reference sequence). The CDR3 nucleotides are TGTGCCAGCAGCCGGACAGGGGCCAACAATGAGCAGTTCTTC. Protein sequence: CASSRTGANNEQFF.

V gene TRBV7-9 combines with J gene TRBJ2-5, with a possible D match to TRBD1 (7 bases). The CDR3 has 13 amino acids. Germline V CDR1 and CDR2: SEHNR, FQNEAQ (reference sequence). Deletions cut 3 bases from V and 6 bases from J, with 11 bases between. The CDR3 DNA follows: TGTGCCAGCAGCTTGCAGGGGGGACAGACCCAGTACTTC. As protein: CASSLQGGQTQYF.